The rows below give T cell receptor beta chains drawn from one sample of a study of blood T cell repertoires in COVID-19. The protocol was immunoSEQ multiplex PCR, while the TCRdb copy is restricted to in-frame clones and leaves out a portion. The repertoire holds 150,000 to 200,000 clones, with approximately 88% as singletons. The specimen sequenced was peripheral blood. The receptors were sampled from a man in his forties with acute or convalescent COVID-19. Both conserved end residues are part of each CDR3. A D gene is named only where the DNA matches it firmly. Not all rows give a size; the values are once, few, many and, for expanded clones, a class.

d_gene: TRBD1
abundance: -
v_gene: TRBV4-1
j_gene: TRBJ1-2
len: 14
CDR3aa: CASSQGVLDRGYTF
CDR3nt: TGCGCCAGCAGCCAAGGAGTTTTGGACAGGGGCTACACCTTC

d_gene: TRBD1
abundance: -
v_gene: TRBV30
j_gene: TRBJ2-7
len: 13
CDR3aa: CAWNFGQGYEQYF
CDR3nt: TGTGCCTGGAATTTCGGACAGGGGTACGAGCAGTACTTC

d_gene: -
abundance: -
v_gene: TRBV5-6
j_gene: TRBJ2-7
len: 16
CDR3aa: CASSFLGGARTYEQYF
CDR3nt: TGTGCCAGCAGCTTCCTAGGGGGGGCCCGGACCTACGAGCAGTACTTC

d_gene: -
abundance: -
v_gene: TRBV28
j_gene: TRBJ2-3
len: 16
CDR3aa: CASPPHVGVLTDTQYF
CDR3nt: TGTGCCAGCCCCCCGCATGTAGGGGTACTCACAGATACGCAGTATTTT

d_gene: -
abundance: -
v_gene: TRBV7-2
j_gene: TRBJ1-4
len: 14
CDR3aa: CASSLDMGREKLFF
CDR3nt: TGTGCCAGCAGCTTAGACATGGGGCGTGAAAAACTGTTTTTT

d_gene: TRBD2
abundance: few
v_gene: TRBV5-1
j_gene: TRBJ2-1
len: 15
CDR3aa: CASSPLAGGYNEQFF
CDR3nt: TGCGCCAGCAGCCCACTAGCGGGGGGCTACAATGAGCAGTTCTTC

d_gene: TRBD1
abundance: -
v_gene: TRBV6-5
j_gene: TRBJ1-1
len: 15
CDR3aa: CASSPGDRAATEAFF
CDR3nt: TGTGCCAGCAGTCCTGGGGACAGGGCGGCGACTGAAGCTTTCTTT

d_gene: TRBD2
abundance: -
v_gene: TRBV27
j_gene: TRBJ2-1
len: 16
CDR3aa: CASSLLVAGGYNEQFF
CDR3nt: TGTGCCAGCAGTTTATTGGTAGCGGGGGGATACAATGAGCAGTTCTTC

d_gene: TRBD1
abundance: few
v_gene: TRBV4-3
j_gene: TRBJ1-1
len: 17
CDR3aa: CASSQVAGTGMNTEAFF
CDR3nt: TGCGCCAGCAGCCAAGTAGCCGGGACAGGAATGAACACTGAAGCTTTCTTT

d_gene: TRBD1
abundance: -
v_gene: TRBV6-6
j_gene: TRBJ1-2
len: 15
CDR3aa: CASSSPPTGNYGYTF
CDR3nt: TGTGCCAGCAGTTCACCGCCGACAGGGAATTATGGCTACACCTTC

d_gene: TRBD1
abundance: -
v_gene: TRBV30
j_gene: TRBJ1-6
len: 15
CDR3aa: CAWRRDRGLLSPLHF
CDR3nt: TGTGCCTGGAGGAGGGACAGGGGGCTCCTTTCACCCCTCCACTTT

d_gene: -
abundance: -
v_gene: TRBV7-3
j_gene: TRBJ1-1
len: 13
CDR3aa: CASSPGVSTEAFF
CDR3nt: TGTGCCAGCAGCCCAGGGGTCAGCACTGAAGCTTTCTTT

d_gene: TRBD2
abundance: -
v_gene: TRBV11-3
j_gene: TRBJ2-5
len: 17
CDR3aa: CASSPGGAHPLRETQYF
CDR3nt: TGTGCCAGCAGCCCCGGGGGGGCCCACCCCTTGCGAGAGACCCAGTACTTC

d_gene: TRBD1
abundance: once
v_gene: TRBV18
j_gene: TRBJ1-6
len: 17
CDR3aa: CASSPRQGSSYNSPLHF
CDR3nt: TGTGCCAGCTCACCAAGACAGGGTAGCTCCTATAATTCACCCCTCCACTTT

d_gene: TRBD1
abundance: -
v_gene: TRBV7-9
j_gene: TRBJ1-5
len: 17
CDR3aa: CASSPFFPGQSNQPQHF
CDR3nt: TGTGCCAGCAGCCCGTTCTTCCCGGGACAGTCAAATCAGCCCCAGCATTTT

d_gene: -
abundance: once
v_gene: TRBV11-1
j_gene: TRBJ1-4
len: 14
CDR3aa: CASSLREPGEKLFF
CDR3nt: TGTGCCAGCAGCCTGAGGGAGCCGGGGGAAAAACTGTTTTTT

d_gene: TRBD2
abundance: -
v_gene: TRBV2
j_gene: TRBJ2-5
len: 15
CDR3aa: CASSDPPRGGGTQYF
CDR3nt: TGTGCCAGCAGTGATCCTCCGCGGGGGGGCGGGACCCAGTACTTC

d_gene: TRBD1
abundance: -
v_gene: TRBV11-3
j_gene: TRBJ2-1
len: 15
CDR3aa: CASSAGTDSYNEQFF
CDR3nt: TGTGCCAGCAGCGCCGGGACAGATTCATACAATGAGCAGTTCTTC

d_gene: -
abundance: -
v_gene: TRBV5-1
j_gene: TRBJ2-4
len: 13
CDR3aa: CASSLAGENIQYF
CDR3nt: TGCGCCAGCAGCTTGGCAGGGGAGAACATTCAGTACTTC

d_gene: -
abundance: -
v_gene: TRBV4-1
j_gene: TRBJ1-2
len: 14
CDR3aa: CASSQDVRAGGYTF
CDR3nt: TGCGCCAGCAGCCAAGATGTGAGGGCCGGTGGCTACACCTTC

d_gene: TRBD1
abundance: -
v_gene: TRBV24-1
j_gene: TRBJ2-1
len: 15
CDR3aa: CATSDRQGLVDEQFF
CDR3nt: TGTGCCACCAGTGATCGACAGGGGTTGGTGGATGAGCAGTTCTTC

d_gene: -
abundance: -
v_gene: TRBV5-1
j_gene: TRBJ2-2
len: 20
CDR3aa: CASSLAKTGGGWANTGELFF
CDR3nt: TGCGCCAGCAGCTTGGCTAAAACCGGGGGAGGATGGGCGAACACCGGGGAGCTGTTTTTT

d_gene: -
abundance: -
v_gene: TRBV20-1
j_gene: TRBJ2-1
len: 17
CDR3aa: CSASLGPLFSSYNEQFF
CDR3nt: TGCAGTGCTAGTTTGGGGCCGTTATTTAGCTCCTACAATGAGCAGTTCTTC

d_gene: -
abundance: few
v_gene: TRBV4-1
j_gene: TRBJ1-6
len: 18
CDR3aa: CASSQAVQRAPGEVPLHF
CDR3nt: TGCGCCAGCAGCCAAGCGGTCCAGAGGGCCCCCGGAGAGGTACCCCTCCACTTT

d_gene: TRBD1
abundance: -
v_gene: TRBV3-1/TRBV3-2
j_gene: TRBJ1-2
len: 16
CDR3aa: CASSLTRQGANYGYTF
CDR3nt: TGTGCCAGCAGCCTCACTCGACAGGGCGCAAACTATGGCTACACCTTC

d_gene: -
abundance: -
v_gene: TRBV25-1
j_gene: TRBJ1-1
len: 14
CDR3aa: CASRKTVKPTEAFF
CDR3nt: TGTGCCAGCAGGAAGACTGTTAAACCCACTGAAGCTTTCTTT

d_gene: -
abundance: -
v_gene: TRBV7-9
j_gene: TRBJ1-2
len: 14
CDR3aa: CASSWRQGSSGYTF
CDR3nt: TGTGCCAGCAGCTGGAGGCAGGGGAGTAGTGGCTACACCTTC

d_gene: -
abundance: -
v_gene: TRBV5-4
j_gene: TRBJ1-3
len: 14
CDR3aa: CASGSFGEWNTIYF
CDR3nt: TGTGCCAGCGGCTCATTCGGGGAATGGAACACCATATATTTT

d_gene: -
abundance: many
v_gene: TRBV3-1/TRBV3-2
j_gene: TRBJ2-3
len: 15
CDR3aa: CASSPGWGYTDTQYF
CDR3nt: TGTGCCAGCAGCCCGGGGTGGGGTTACACAGATACGCAGTATTTT

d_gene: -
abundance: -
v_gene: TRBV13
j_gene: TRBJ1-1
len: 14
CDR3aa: CASSHSRGNTEAFF
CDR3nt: TGTGCCAGCAGCCACTCCCGGGGGAACACTGAAGCTTTCTTT

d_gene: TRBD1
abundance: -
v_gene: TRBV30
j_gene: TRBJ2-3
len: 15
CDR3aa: CAWSADRVSTDTQYF
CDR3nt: TGTGCCTGGAGTGCCGACAGGGTTAGCACAGATACGCAGTATTTT

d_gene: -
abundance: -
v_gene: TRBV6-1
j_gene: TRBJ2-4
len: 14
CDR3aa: CASSELRGGSIQYF
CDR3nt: TGTGCCAGCAGTGAACTCCGCGGGGGCAGCATTCAGTACTTC

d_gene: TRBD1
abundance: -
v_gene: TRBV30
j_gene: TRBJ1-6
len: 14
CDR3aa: CAWSRDRVNSPLHF
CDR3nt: TGTGCCTGGAGCCGAGACAGGGTTAATTCACCCCTCCACTTT

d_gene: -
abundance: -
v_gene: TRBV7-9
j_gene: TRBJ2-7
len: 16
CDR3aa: CASSPPSGLSSYEQYF
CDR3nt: TGTGCCAGCAGCCCTCCGTCGGGATTGAGCTCCTACGAGCAGTACTTC

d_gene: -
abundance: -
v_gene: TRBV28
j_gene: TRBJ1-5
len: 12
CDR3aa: CASSPDNQPQHF
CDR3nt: TGTGCCAGCAGTCCAGACAATCAGCCCCAGCATTTT

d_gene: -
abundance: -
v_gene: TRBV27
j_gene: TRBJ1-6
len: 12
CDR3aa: CASRRENSPLHF
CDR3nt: TGTGCCAGCAGACGGGAAAATTCACCCCTCCACTTT

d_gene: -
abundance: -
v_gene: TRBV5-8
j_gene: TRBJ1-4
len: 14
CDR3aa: CASSLTGSGEKLFF
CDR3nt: TGTGCCAGCAGCCTTACAGGGTCTGGTGAAAAACTGTTTTTT

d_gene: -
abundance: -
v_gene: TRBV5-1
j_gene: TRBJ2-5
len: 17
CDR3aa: CASSFPRAGEGKETQYF
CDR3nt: TGCGCCAGCAGCTTTCCCCGAGCAGGGGAGGGAAAAGAGACCCAGTACTTC

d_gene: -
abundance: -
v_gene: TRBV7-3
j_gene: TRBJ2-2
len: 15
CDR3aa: CASSSGERYTGELFF
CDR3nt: TGTGCCAGCAGTTCAGGGGAAAGGTACACCGGGGAGCTGTTTTTT

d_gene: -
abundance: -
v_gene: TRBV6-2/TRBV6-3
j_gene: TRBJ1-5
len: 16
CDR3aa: CASSFRGTIDYQPQHF
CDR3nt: TGTGCCAGCAGTTTTCGGGGAACGATAGACTATCAGCCCCAGCATTTT

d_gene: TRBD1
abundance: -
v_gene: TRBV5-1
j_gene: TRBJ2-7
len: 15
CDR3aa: CASSFLWTGAYEQYF
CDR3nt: TGCGCCAGCAGCTTCTTATGGACAGGGGCCTACGAGCAGTACTTC

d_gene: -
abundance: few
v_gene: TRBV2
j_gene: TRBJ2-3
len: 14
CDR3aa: CASKVVRAGDTQYF
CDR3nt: TGTGCCAGCAAGGTAGTGCGAGCGGGAGATACGCAGTATTTT

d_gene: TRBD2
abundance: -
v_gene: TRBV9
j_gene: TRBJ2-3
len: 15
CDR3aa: CASSAAGLAGDTQYF
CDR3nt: TGTGCCAGCAGCGCCGCGGGACTAGCGGGGGATACGCAGTATTTT

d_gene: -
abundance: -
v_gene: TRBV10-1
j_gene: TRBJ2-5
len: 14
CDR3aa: CASSEARSQETQYF
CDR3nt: TGCGCCAGCAGTGAGGCCAGATCCCAAGAGACCCAGTACTTC

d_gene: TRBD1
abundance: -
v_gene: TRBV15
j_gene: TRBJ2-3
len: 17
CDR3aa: CATSTWGNRGVGDTQYF
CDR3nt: TGTGCCACCAGCACCTGGGGGAACAGGGGGGTGGGGGATACGCAGTATTTT

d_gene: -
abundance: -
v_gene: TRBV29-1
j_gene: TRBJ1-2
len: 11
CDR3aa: CSVGQGHGYTF
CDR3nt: TGCAGCGTTGGGCAGGGGCATGGCTACACCTTC

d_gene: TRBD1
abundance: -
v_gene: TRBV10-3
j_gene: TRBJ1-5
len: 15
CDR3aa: CAISESGQSNQPQHF
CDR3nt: TGTGCCATCAGTGAGTCGGGACAGAGCAATCAGCCCCAGCATTTT

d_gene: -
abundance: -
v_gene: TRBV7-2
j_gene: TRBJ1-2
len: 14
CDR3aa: CASSLYRESGSYTF
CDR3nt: TGTGCCAGCAGCTTGTACAGGGAGAGTGGGAGCTACACCTTC

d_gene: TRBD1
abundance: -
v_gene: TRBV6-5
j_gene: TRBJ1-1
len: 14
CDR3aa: CASSPRTGWTEAFF
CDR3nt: TGTGCCAGCAGTCCTCGGACAGGGTGGACTGAAGCTTTCTTT

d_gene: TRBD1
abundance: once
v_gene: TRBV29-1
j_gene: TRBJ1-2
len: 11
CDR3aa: CSGQGARGYTF
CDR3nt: TGCAGCGGACAGGGGGCGAGGGGCTACACCTTC

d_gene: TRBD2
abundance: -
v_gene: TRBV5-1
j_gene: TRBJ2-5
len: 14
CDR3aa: CASSYGLAGETQYF
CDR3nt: TGCGCCAGCAGTTACGGACTAGCAGGGGAGACCCAGTACTTC

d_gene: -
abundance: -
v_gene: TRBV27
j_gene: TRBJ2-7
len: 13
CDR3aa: CASSPSPWYEQYF
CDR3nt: TGTGCCAGCAGCCCGAGTCCCTGGTACGAGCAGTACTTC

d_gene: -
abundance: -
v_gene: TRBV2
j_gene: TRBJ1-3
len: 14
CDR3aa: CASSQDSSGNTIYF
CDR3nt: TGTGCCAGCAGCCAAGACAGCTCTGGAAACACCATATATTTT